A single sample is the source of the 4 T cell receptor beta chains below, sequenced in a study of CD8 T cells in Susac syndrome. Random-hexamer reverse transcription was applied to roughly 0.45 to 1 ug RNA. TCRdb reprocessed the immunoSEQ multiplex PCR reads via MiXCR and lists one record per CDR3 protein. The sample lists tens of thousands of distinct CDR3 sequences; 90% to 95% were seen once. Sequenced material: CD8+ T cells from PBMCs. These receptors were collected from a human donor with multiple sclerosis.

The rearrangement links TRBV12-3 or TRBV12-4 to TRBJ1-1; TRBD1 might be the D (5 bases). V was clipped by 6 bases and J by 5 bases, with 25 bases between them. The CDR3 is made up of 17 amino acids. The CDR3 spells CASSLGTGLLKGTEAFF. CDR3 DNA sequence: TGTGCCAGCAGCTTGGGCACAGGTCTCTTAAAGGGTACTGAAGCTTTCTTT.

V is TRBV19 and J is TRBJ2-1, with D unresolved. CDR1 is LNHDA, CDR2 SQIVND, per germline (reference sequence). V gave up 3 bases and J gave up 5 bases, with 2 bases separating them. CDR3 size: 11 residues. CDR3 nucleotides: TGTGCCAGTAGTATTGACAATGAGCAGTTCTTC. Translating it yields CASSIDNEQFF.

The chain couples TRBV20-1 to TRBJ2-7, with D unresolved. This CDR3 contains 13 residues. V was clipped by 1 base and J by 0 bases, with 7 bases between them. From germline, CDR1 is DFQATT and CDR2 SNEGSKA (reference sequence). The CDR3: CSARAALSYEQYF. The CDR3 DNA reads TGCAGTGCTAGAGCAGCTCTCTCCTACGAGCAGTACTTC.

The V gene is TRBV7-8, the J gene TRBJ2-7; no firm D call. The V end was cut by 5 bases, the J end by 4 bases, with 18 bases between. CDR1 is SGHVS and CDR2 is FQNEAQ in the germline V gene. This CDR3 is built from 15 residues. This chain's CDR3 is CASSLGSQSNYEQYF. The CDR3 coding sequence is TGTGCCAGCAGCCTTGGTTCCCAGTCAAATTACGAGCAGTACTTC.